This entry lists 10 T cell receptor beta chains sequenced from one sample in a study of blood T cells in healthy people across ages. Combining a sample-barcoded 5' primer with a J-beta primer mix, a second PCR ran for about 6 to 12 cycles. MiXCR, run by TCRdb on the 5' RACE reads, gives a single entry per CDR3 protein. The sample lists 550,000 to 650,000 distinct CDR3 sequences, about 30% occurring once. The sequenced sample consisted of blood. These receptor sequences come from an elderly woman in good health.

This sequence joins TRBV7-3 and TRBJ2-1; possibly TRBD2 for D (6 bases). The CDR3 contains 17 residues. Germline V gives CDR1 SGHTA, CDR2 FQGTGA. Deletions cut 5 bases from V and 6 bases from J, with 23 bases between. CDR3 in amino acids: CASSHVGGAEGFNEQFF. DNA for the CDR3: TGTGCCAGCAGCCATGTCGGTGGAGCGGAGGGATTCAATGAGCAGTTCTTC.

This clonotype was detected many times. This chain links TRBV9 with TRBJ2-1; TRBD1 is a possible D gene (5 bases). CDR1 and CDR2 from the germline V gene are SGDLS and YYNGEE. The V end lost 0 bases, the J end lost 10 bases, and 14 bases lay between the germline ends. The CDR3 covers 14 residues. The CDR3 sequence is CASSVGPGSSEQFF. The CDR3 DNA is TGTGCCAGCAGCGTAGGTCCAGGGTCAAGCGAGCAGTTCTTC.

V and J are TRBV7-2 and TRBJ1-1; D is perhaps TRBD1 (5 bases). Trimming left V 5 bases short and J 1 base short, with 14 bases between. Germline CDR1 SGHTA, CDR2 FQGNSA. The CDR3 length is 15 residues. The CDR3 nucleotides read TGTGCCAGCAGCCTTAGGGGCGACGGGAACACTGAAGCTTTCTTT. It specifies CASSLRGDGNTEAFF.

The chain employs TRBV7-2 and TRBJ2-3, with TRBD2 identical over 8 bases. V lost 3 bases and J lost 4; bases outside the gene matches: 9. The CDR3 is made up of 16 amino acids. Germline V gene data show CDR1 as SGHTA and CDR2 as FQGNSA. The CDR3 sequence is CASSFDLGLAADTQYF. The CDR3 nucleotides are TGTGCCAGCAGCTTTGATCTAGGACTAGCAGCAGATACGCAGTATTTT. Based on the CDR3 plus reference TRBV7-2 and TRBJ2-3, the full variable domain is GAGVSQSPSNKVTEKGKDVELRCDPISGHTALYWYRQSLGQGLEFLIYFQGNSAPDKSGLPSDRFSAERTGGSVSTLTIQRTQQEDSAVYLCASSFDLGLAADTQYFGPGTRLTVL.

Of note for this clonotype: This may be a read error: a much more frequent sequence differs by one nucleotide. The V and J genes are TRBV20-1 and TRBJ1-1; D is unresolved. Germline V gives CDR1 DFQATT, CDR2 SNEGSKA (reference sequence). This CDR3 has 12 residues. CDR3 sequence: CRAIAGSPEAFF. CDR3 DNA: TGCAGGGCTATCGCGGGGAGTCCTGAAGCTTTCTTT.

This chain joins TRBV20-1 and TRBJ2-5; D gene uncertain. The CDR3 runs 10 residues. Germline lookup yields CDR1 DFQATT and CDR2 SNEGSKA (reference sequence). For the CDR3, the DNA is TGCAGCGCTCTGGGAGAGACCCAGTACTTC. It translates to CSALGETQYF.

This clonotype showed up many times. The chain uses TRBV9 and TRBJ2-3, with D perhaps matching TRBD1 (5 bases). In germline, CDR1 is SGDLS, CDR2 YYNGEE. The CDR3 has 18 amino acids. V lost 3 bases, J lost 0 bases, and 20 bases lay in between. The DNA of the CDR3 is TGTGCCAGCAGCGCCCCCCCAAAGACAGTAGCTAGCACAGATACGCAGTATTTT. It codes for CASSAPPKTVASTDTQYF.

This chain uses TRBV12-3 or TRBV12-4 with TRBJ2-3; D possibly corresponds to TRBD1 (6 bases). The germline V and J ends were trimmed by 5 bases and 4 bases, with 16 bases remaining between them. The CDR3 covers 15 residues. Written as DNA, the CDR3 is TGTGCCAGCAGTCTGGACAGAGTGAGAGCAGATACGCAGTATTTT. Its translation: CASSLDRVRADTQYF.

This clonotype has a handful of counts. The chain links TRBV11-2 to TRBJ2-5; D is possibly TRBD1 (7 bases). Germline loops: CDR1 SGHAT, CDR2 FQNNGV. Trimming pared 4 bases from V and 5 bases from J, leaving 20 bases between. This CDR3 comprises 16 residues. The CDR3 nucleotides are TGTGCCAGCAGCTCCCCGGCGGCAGGGGGGTGGGAGACCCAGTACTTC. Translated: CASSSPAAGGWETQYF.

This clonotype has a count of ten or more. CDR3 amino acids: CASSSHRGGLGNEQFF. In DNA form, the CDR3 reads TGTGCCAGCAGCTCCCACCGGGGGGGCCTTGGCAATGAGCAGTTCTTC. The chain recombines TRBV7-3 with TRBJ2-1; 8 bases map to TRBD2. The CDR3 consists of 16 residues. V shed 4 bases and J 6 bases; nucleotides not matched to a gene: 11. The V gene's germline CDR1 is SGHTA and CDR2 FQGTGA.